This is a list of T cell receptor beta chains from one sample in a study of PD-L1 blockade in urothelial cancer. The protocol was immunoSEQ multiplex PCR, while the TCRdb copy is restricted to in-frame clones and leaves out a portion. The data show 40,000 or so clones, roughly nine tenths seen once. Sample: PBMCs, taken around atezolizumab (anti-PD-L1) treatment. The receptors were gathered from a woman aged 55-70 years with urothelial cancer. The CDR3 runs from the conserved cysteine through the conserved F or W. Clone size appears in some rows only: once, few, many, or a class for an expanded clone.

TRBJ1-5,TRBV15,.,CATSRDSIWGRGDQPQHF
TRBJ2-1,TRBV6-5,.,CASSYWDISHNEQFF
TRBJ2-2,TRBV6-5,.,CASSPDRAVTGELFF
TRBJ1-2,TRBV7-3,.,CASSSEWGGGYTF
TRBJ2-7,TRBV5-6,.,CASSLSGQGFNEQYF
TRBJ2-7,TRBV4-2,.,CASSHDTGSSYEQYF
TRBJ2-7,TRBV28,.,CASRQGRGDEQYF
TRBJ1-4,TRBV29-1,.,CSVLKTGLATNEKLFF
TRBJ1-1,TRBV4-2,.,CAIGRGSEAFF
TRBJ1-2,TRBV6-4,.,CASSAGQNYGYTF
TRBJ1-5,TRBV2,.,CASSEAPRGNQPQHF
TRBJ1-3,TRBV4-3,.,CASSLEMRSGNTIYF
TRBJ2-1,TRBV14,once,CASSQTPGQYSNEQFF
TRBJ2-3,TRBV29-1,.,CSVGRDDPGTSGRERPTDTQYF
TRBJ2-7,TRBV4-2,few,CASSRGPEGEQYF